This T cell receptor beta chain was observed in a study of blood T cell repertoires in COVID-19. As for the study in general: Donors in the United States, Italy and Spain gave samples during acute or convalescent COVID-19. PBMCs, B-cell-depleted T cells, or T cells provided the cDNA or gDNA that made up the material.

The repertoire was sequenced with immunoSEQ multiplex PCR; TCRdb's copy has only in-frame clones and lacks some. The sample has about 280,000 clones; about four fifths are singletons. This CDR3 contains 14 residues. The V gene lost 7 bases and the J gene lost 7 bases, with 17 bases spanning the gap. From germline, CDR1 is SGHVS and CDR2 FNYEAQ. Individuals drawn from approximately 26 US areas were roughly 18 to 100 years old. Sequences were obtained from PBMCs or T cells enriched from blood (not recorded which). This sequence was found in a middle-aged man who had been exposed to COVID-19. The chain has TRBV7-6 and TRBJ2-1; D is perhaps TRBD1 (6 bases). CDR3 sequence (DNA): TGTGCCAGCACCGATGGGACACTGTCTAATGAGCAGTTCTTC. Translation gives CASTDGTLSNEQFF.